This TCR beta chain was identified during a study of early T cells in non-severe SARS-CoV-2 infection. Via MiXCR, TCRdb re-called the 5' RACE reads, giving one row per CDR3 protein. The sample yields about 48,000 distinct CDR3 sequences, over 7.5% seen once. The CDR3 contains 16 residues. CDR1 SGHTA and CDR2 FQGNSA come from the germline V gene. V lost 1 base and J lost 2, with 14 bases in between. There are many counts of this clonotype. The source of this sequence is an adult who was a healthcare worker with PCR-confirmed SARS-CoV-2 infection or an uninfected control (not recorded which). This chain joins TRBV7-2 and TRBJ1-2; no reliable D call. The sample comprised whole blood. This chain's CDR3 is CASSLEVVVSNYGYTF. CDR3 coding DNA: TGTGCCAGCAGCTTAGAAGTGGTGGTCAGCAACTATGGCTACACCTTC.